This is a list of T cell receptor beta chains from one sample in a study of shared clonotypes between healthy human individuals. Produced via immunoSEQ multiplex PCR; TCRdb's table is partial and in-frame only. The table lists over 2,000,000 clones, over 85% of them singletons. The specimen sequenced was naive CD8+ T cells from PBMCs. Source of these receptors: a man younger than 30 in good health. Some clones in this sample may be carry-over from other donors' samples. Each CDR3 is given with its conserved first and last residue. The order of the fields is V gene, D gene, J gene, clone size, CDR3 DNA, CDR3 protein. A D gene is named only where the DNA matches it firmly. The size field is filled for only some rows; it gives once, few, many or a size class.

V gene: TRBV4-1
D gene: -
J gene: TRBJ2-7
clone size: once
CDR3 DNA: TGCGCCAGCAGCCAACTCAGAGGTCCGACAGGCTTCGAGCAGTACTTC
CDR3 protein: CASSQLRGPTGFEQYF

V gene: TRBV4-1
D gene: TRBD2
J gene: TRBJ2-3
clone size: -
CDR3 DNA: TGCGCCAGCAGCCAGGTTTGGGGACTAAGCAGCACAGATACGCAGTATTTT
CDR3 protein: CASSQVWGLSSTDTQYF

V gene: TRBV27
D gene: TRBD1
J gene: TRBJ1-1
clone size: -
CDR3 DNA: TGTGCCAGCAGTCCGAGGACAGGGGCAAACACTGAAGCTTTCTTT
CDR3 protein: CASSPRTGANTEAFF

V gene: TRBV27
D gene: TRBD2
J gene: TRBJ2-7
clone size: -
CDR3 DNA: TGTGCCAGCAGTTCCCTACTAGCGCACTACGAGCAGTACTTC
CDR3 protein: CASSSLLAHYEQYF

V gene: TRBV28
D gene: -
J gene: TRBJ2-1
clone size: -
CDR3 DNA: TGTGCCAGCAGTTGGATCTTTGGGGTGGGGCGTTATGAGCAGTTCTTC
CDR3 protein: CASSWIFGVGRYEQFF

V gene: TRBV6-1
D gene: -
J gene: TRBJ2-2
clone size: -
CDR3 DNA: TGTGCCAGCATTGTGGGCCACAACACCGGGGAGCTGTTTTTT
CDR3 protein: CASIVGHNTGELFF

V gene: TRBV5-1
D gene: TRBD1
J gene: TRBJ2-6
clone size: -
CDR3 DNA: TGCGCCAGCAGCCCCCCGGGACAGTTTAAGATCTCTGGGGCCAACGTCCTGACTTTC
CDR3 protein: CASSPPGQFKISGANVLTF

V gene: TRBV27
D gene: -
J gene: TRBJ1-5
clone size: -
CDR3 DNA: TGTGCCAGCAGTTTAGTCCTAGGCGGTCAGCCCCAGCATTTT
CDR3 protein: CASSLVLGGQPQHF

V gene: TRBV7-9
D gene: TRBD1
J gene: TRBJ1-2
clone size: few
CDR3 DNA: TGTGCCAGCAGCCCGATCGGGGACAGGGACTACACCTTC
CDR3 protein: CASSPIGDRDYTF

V gene: TRBV1
D gene: -
J gene: TRBJ2-3
clone size: -
CDR3 DNA: TGCACCAGCAGCCAACTCAAGGGACTAGCGGGAGGGCGGGTTACGCAGTATTTT
CDR3 protein: CTSSQLKGLAGGRVTQYF

V gene: TRBV11-2
D gene: -
J gene: TRBJ2-7
clone size: -
CDR3 DNA: TGTGCCAGCAGCTTAGTCCTGGTCAGGAACACCTACGAGCAGTACTTC
CDR3 protein: CASSLVLVRNTYEQYF

V gene: TRBV6-5
D gene: -
J gene: TRBJ2-1
clone size: -
CDR3 DNA: TGTGCCAGCGCTCTTTCTCTGACGGGGGATGAGCAGTTCTTC
CDR3 protein: CASALSLTGDEQFF

V gene: TRBV4-1
D gene: TRBD1
J gene: TRBJ2-5
clone size: -
CDR3 DNA: TGCGCCAGCAGCCCAGGGGGCGCGCAGACCCCGGGGACCCAGTACTTC
CDR3 protein: CASSPGGAQTPGTQYF

V gene: TRBV19
D gene: -
J gene: TRBJ1-3
clone size: once
CDR3 DNA: TGTGCCAGCTACAGCGGAACCTCTGGAAACACCATATATTTT
CDR3 protein: CASYSGTSGNTIYF

V gene: TRBV6-5
D gene: TRBD2
J gene: TRBJ2-1
clone size: -
CDR3 DNA: TGTGCCAGTGGGACTAGCGGGCTATTCAATGAGCAGTTCTTC
CDR3 protein: CASGTSGLFNEQFF